This TCR beta chain comes out of a study of cytomegalovirus exposure and HLA in healthy donors. Overall study findings and caveats: Available immune exposure information covered CMV serostatus only.

With regard to this clone: As yet, its antigen is unknown.

This PCR relied on a set of 60 Vbeta primers and 13 Jbeta primers. Profiled with immunoSEQ multiplex PCR; TCRdb holds only in-frame clones, not every one. Recorded for this sample: approximately 110,000 clones. Germline V gene data show CDR1 as SGDLS and CDR2 as YYNGEE. V lost 6 bases, J lost 6 bases, and 6 bases stayed unmatched. The CDR3 has 14 amino acids. The chain couples TRBV9 to TRBJ2-2, with 9 bases identical to TRBD2. The sequenced sample was PBMCs. The TCR was taken from a man aged 25 to 40 in good health and CMV-seronegative. This CDR3 reads CASTVAGAAGELFF. CDR3 sequence (DNA): TGTGCCAGCACAGTAGCGGGAGCAGCCGGGGAGCTGTTTTTT.